Listed below are T cell receptor beta chains from one sample, sequenced in a study of post-analysis software for immune sequencing data. Using its own MiXCR run on the PCR reads, TCRdb lists one record per CDR3 protein. The profile shows roughly 200,000 distinct CDR3 sequences, 29% of them singletons. The specimen was blood. The receptors were gathered from a girl aged 2-17 years with multiple sclerosis. Each CDR3 is given without its conserved first and last residue. Size values are once, few and many counts, or a class for expanded clones, and some rows have none.

size,J,V,CDR3
many,TRBJ2-1,TRBV27,ASRLSGYNEQF
-,TRBJ2-2,TRBV20-1,SARIGREKVPKSTGELF
-,TRBJ1-1,TRBV25-1,ASSEVIGGDNTEAF
-,TRBJ1-1,TRBV29-1,SAMTGNTEAF
few,TRBJ1-5,TRBV20-1,SARPQGVQPQH
-,TRBJ2-1,TRBV18,ASSPGGRSSYNEQF
few,TRBJ1-1,TRBV4-1,ASSQEGGQGGWTAF
-,TRBJ1-1,TRBV6-1,ASSVSRGRTEAF
-,TRBJ1-1,TRBV9,ASSVRTADTEAF
many,TRBJ2-7,TRBV7-9,ASRRGAYEQY
few,TRBJ2-3,TRBV5-5,ASSLSGGWTDTQY
-,TRBJ2-1,TRBV7-2,ASSLYGYNEQF
-,TRBJ2-5,TRBV7-8,ASSLNWQETQY
-,TRBJ1-4,TRBV7-2,ASSERIKNEKLF
-,TRBJ2-1,TRBV12-3/TRBV12-4,ASRPGTSGGRIVREQF
once,-,TRBV7-9,ASSSGHEQY
-,TRBJ2-1,TRBV27,ASSLSAGVRDEQF
many,TRBJ2-1,TRBV5-1,ASSLHWGQGDEQF
-,TRBJ1-6,TRBV5-1,ASSSTDSSSPLH
-,TRBJ2-5,TRBV20-1,SARFPSGRETQY
-,TRBJ2-3,TRBV18,ASSLLETGPTDTQY
many,TRBJ2-5,TRBV6-5,ASKTGLNQETQY
many,TRBJ2-1,TRBV20-1,SASPLAGGHNEQF
many,TRBJ1-1,TRBV12-3/TRBV12-4,ASSFLGPEAF
many,TRBJ1-1,TRBV10-2,ASSNRVIEAF
few,TRBJ2-2,TRBV6-1,ASGRGARNTGELF
few,TRBJ2-1,TRBV12-5,ASGPDRGKPYNEQF
few,TRBJ2-7,TRBV5-1,ASSLTGSGSCEQY
-,TRBJ2-7,TRBV5-1,ASSLEQGLYEQY
-,TRBJ2-1,TRBV20-1,SARSVTSNNDQF
many,TRBJ2-7,TRBV20-1,SAILRDRGYEQY
-,TRBJ2-5,TRBV20-1,SARQGEEETQY
many,TRBJ2-1,TRBV12-3/TRBV12-4,ASLGLAVYNEQF
-,TRBJ1-1,TRBV20-1,SASSGGANTEAF
-,TRBJ1-2,TRBV5-6,ASRLQGEYGYT
many,TRBJ2-4,TRBV2,ASSGGAPAKNIQY
many,TRBJ1-5,TRBV12-3/TRBV12-4,ASSPTGQLPQH
many,TRBJ2-3,TRBV6-4,ASSVGAGGGDTQY
-,TRBJ2-4,TRBV28,ASSFWGQGGNIQY
-,TRBJ2-1,TRBV5-6,ASSSGGGRGGNNEQF
many,TRBJ2-1,TRBV7-2,ASSLAAGPNEQF
few,TRBJ1-1,TRBV7-9,ASSLPVGNTEAF
-,TRBJ1-4,TRBV5-1,ASSLVGGQANEKLF
once,TRBJ1-2,TRBV30,AGSGYRTESSPYGYT
many,TRBJ1-1,TRBV11-2,ASSQNGHTEAF
many,TRBJ2-7,TRBV5-1,ASSGTVTGEQY
many,TRBJ2-7,TRBV14,ASSHSSGVSYEQY
-,-,TRBV5-1,ASSLLGLAGYEQY
many,TRBJ2-3,TRBV29-1,SERGQTTDTQY
many,TRBJ1-2,TRBV27,ASSPRDRGHGYT
few,TRBJ2-6,TRBV4-1,ASSQEVLNLSGANVLT
-,TRBJ2-3,TRBV7-9,ASSGEPGQGEPDTQY
-,TRBJ2-1,TRBV2,ASSDGGGHYSEQF
few,TRBJ1-5,TRBV28,ASSLGGQGGQPQH
many,TRBJ2-5,TRBV7-9,ASSSPTGQREKQETQY
many,TRBJ1-2,TRBV6-1,ASSEYTGVDGYT
-,TRBJ1-1,TRBV2,ASSKTRTEAF